This T cell receptor beta chain originates from a study of cytomegalovirus exposure and HLA in healthy donors. PCR used 60 Vbeta primers and 13 Jbeta primers. Some clones are missing from TCRdb's copy, which holds only in-frame ones; the method was immunoSEQ multiplex PCR. The sample has roughly 180,000 clones; roughly 83% are singletons. This clone appeared a few times. The length of the CDR3 is 11 residues. Germline V lookup: CDR1 MNHNS, CDR2 SASEGT. Trimming removed 11 bases from V and 8 bases from J, with 15 bases in between. The rearrangement uses TRBV6-1 and TRBJ1-2; no clear D gene. Sequenced: PBMCs. The TCR comes from a boy between 10 and 17 years old in good health and CMV-seronegative. DNA for the CDR3: TGTGCCCTGGTCTTTCTAGGAGGCTACACCTTC. It translates to CALVFLGGYTF.